Below, 31 T cell receptor beta chains from the same sample are listed, as sequenced in a study of T-cell reconstitution after alpha-beta-depleted transplantation in children. Construction of the TCRbeta library involved unique molecular identifiers. TCRdb re-derived calls from the PCR reads in MiXCR, one entry per CDR3 protein. The sample carries about 280,000 distinct CDR3 sequences, 11% recorded once. This sample comprised peripheral blood, obtained 180 days after TCRalphabeta/CD19-depleted stem cell transplant. The receptors derive from a male patient aged 2-9 years who had a stem cell transplant for chronic granulomatous disease, so the T cells may come from the graft donor.

In its sample, this clonotype was seen many times. The chain has TRBV9 and TRBJ2-7, with TRBD2 matching over 10 bases. CDR1 is SGDLS, CDR2 YYNGEE, per germline. V lost 1 base and J lost 6; bases outside the gene matches: 4. The CDR3 spans 14 residues. The CDR3 here is CASSVTSGIGEQYF. The CDR3 DNA sequence: TGTGCCAGCAGCGTAACTAGCGGGATCGGCGAGCAGTACTTC.

In its sample, this clonotype was seen many times. The rearrangement links TRBV20-1 to TRBJ1-5; TRBD1 agrees at 8 bases. Looked up from germline, CDR1 is DFQATT and CDR2 is SNEGSKA (reference sequence). Trimming cost V 1 base and J 4 bases; bases outside gene matches: 9. The CDR3 is 16 amino acids. The CDR3 loop is CSARVPGQGGNQPQHF. In DNA form, the CDR3 reads TGCAGTGCTAGAGTTCCCGGACAGGGAGGGAATCAGCCCCAGCATTTT.

This clonotype was observed many times. The rearrangement joins TRBV5-1 to TRBJ1-1; 8 bases are a match to TRBD1. The trim removed 0 bases at V and 1 base at J, leaving 5 bases unmatched. Germline V gene sequence: CDR1 SGHRS, CDR2 YFSETQ. This CDR3 is 16 amino acids long. The DNA of the CDR3 is TGCGCCAGCAGCTTGGGTGCAGGGGGCGGGAACACTGAAGCTTTCTTT. It codes for CASSLGAGGGNTEAFF.

This clonotype was found a few times. CDR3 nucleotide sequence: TGTGCCAGCAGCTCATGGGGGGCAGGGACGGCGGGCACTGAAGCTTTCTTT. Translation gives CASSSWGAGTAGTEAFF. The rearrangement links TRBV7-9 to TRBJ1-1; maybe TRBD1 (6 bases). The CDR3 runs 17 residues. V was pared by 4 bases and J by 4 bases, with 22 bases between. CDR1 is SEHNR and CDR2 is FQNEAQ in the germline V gene (reference sequence).

This clonotype was found many times. The chain has TRBV28 and TRBJ1-5; D unclear. The germline V and J ends were trimmed by 6 bases and 9 bases, with 18 bases remaining between them. Germline V lookup: CDR1 MDHEN, CDR2 SYDVKM. This CDR3 has 14 residues. This chain's CDR3 is CASRSYTAVGPQHF. The CDR3 DNA follows: TGTGCCAGCAGGAGCTACACGGCCGTTGGGCCCCAGCATTTT.

This clonotype was counted many times. V is TRBV9 and J is TRBJ2-2, with 7 bases that match TRBD2. The CDR3 is 14 amino acids. The V segment lost 2 bases and the J segment 6 bases; nucleotides outside the gene matches: 4. The germline V gene has CDR1 SGDLS and CDR2 YYNGEE. CDR3 residues: CASSVTSAAGELFF. DNA for the CDR3: TGTGCCAGCAGCGTCACTAGCGCGGCCGGGGAGCTGTTTTTT.

This clonotype appeared many times. V usage is TRBV5-1 and J usage is TRBJ1-2; D is uncertain. Germline loops: CDR1 SGHRS, CDR2 YFSETQ. The CDR3 spans 15 residues. V lost 0 bases, J lost 3 bases, and 12 bases lay in between. Here the CDR3 DNA reads TGCGCCAGCAGCTTGGCAACCGGGTCCGACTATGGCTACACCTTC. Its protein product is CASSLATGSDYGYTF.

The sample holds a few counts of this clonotype. This chain connects TRBV2 to TRBJ2-5; 10 bases fit TRBD2. CDR3 size: 14 residues. V gave up 7 bases and J gave up 4 bases; unmatched junction bases: 6. The V gene's germline CDR1 is SNHLY and CDR2 FYNNEI. CDR3 in amino acids: CASTGTSVGETQYF. As DNA, the CDR3 is TGTGCCAGCACCGGGACTAGCGTAGGAGAGACCCAGTACTTC.

In its sample, this clonotype was seen many times. The chain couples TRBV12-3 or TRBV12-4 to TRBJ2-7; 11 bases fit TRBD2. CDR3 size: 15 residues. V lost 7 bases and J lost 7; bases outside the gene matches: 12. Here the CDR3 reads CASMGGPSGRWEQYF. The CDR3 nucleotides are TGTGCCAGCATGGGGGGCCCTAGCGGGAGGTGGGAGCAGTACTTC.

At least ten counts were recorded for this clonotype. The chain couples TRBV7-2 to TRBJ1-5, with a weak D call TRBD1 (5 bases). The CDR3 extends over 13 amino acids. CDR1 is SGHTA, CDR2 FQGNSA, per germline. V dropped 5 bases and J dropped 6 bases, with 11 bases sitting between them. Written as DNA, the CDR3 is TGTGCCAGCAGCCAAGGAGGGGTTCAGCCCCAGCATTTT. Amino acid sequence: CASSQGGVQPQHF.

This clonotype was seen only a few times. The CDR3 loop reads CASSFLSGFPYNSPLHF. CDR3 nucleotide sequence: TGTGCCAGCAGTTTCCTAAGCGGGTTCCCGTATAATTCACCCCTCCACTTT. The chain couples TRBV28 to TRBJ1-6; no definite D call. This CDR3 contains 17 residues. The germline gives CDR1 MDHEN, CDR2 SYDVKM. V lost 3 bases to trimming and J lost 4 bases, with 16 bases between them.

This clonotype was seen repeatedly, ten times or more. The chain carries TRBV4-3 and TRBJ1-3; no clear D. The germline CDR1 and CDR2 sequences are LGHNA and YSLEER. The CDR3 is 15 amino acids. Trimming removed 0 bases from V and 3 bases from J, with 9 bases in between. CDR3 loop: CASSQDLMGGNTIYF. CDR3 DNA sequence: TGCGCCAGCAGCCAAGACCTTATGGGTGGAAACACCATATATTTT.

Many counts were recorded for this clonotype. This chain uses TRBV5-1 with TRBJ2-7, with D possibly matching TRBD2 (5 bases). The CDR3 totals 15 residues. V was pared by 2 bases and J by 0 bases, with 12 bases between. CDR1 and CDR2 (germline): SGHRS, YFSETQ. CDR3 in DNA: TGCGCCAGCAGCTTCTTTGTCGGGAACTCCTACGAGCAGTACTTC. Encoded protein: CASSFFVGNSYEQYF.

This clonotype appeared many times. This sequence joins TRBV9 and TRBJ1-2; a possible D gene is TRBD1 (6 bases). The V gene's germline CDR1 is SGDLS and CDR2 YYNGEE. The germline V and J ends were trimmed by 3 bases and 4 bases, with 13 bases remaining between them. The CDR3 has 14 residues. The CDR3, as DNA: TGTGCCAGCAGCGCCTCGGACAGCCCCTATGGCTACACCTTC. Amino acids: CASSASDSPYGYTF.

The table lists this clonotype with many counts. V is TRBV28 and J is TRBJ2-7; D gene uncertain. This CDR3 contains 14 residues. V gave up 2 bases and J gave up 6 bases, with 14 bases separating them. The germline V gene has CDR1 MDHEN and CDR2 SYDVKM. The CDR3 sequence is CASSLRLTWGEQYF. The DNA for the CDR3 is TGTGCCAGCAGTTTACGACTTACTTGGGGCGAGCAGTACTTC.

This clonotype was seen repeatedly, ten times or more. The chain recombines TRBV18 with TRBJ2-1, with D possibly TRBD2 on 6 matching bases. Trimming stripped 6 bases from V and 0 bases from J, with 18 bases between. The germline CDR1 and CDR2 sequences are KGHSH and LQKENI. The CDR3 consists of 17 residues. The CDR3 DNA sequence: TGTGCCAGCTCCCCCTACGGTGGGACTGGCTCCTACAATGAGCAGTTCTTC. Protein sequence: CASSPYGGTGSYNEQFF.

This clonotype was recorded at least ten times. In DNA, the CDR3 is TGTGCCAGCAGATTCGGGACACTGAACACCGGGGAGCTGTTTTTT. Protein: CASRFGTLNTGELFF. The chain carries TRBV28 and TRBJ2-2, with a weak D call TRBD1 (6 bases). The CDR3 contains 15 residues. V dropped 6 bases and J dropped 1 base, with 12 bases sitting between them. CDR1 and CDR2 (germline): MDHEN, SYDVKM.

This clonotype was recorded a few times. The V gene is TRBV12-3 or TRBV12-4, the J gene TRBJ2-1; TRBD2 aligns across 7 bases. The CDR3 has 11 amino acids. With V trimmed by 7 bases and J by 14 bases, 8 bases remained unmatched. Written as DNA, the CDR3 is TGTGCCAGCACCCTTGGGGGGGGGGAGTTCTTC. Its translation: CASTLGGGEFF.

This clonotype occurred many times. V gene TRBV10-3 combines with J gene TRBJ2-7; D unresolved. Trimming shortened V by 2 bases and J by 2 bases, and 16 bases separated the two germline ends. In germline, CDR1 is ENHRY, CDR2 SYGVKD. The CDR3 has 16 amino acids. In DNA form, the CDR3 reads TGTGCCATCAGTGAGGCGATTGTGGGGAAAACCTACGAGCAGTACTTC. Translating gives CAISEAIVGKTYEQYF.

There are many counts of this clonotype. This chain links TRBV5-5 with TRBJ2-5; the D is unclear. Germline lookup yields CDR1 SGHKS and CDR2 YYEKEE (reference sequence). The CDR3 has 15 residues. V was pared by 4 bases and J by 4 bases, with 17 bases between. The DNA for the CDR3 is TGTGCCAGCAGCGTCCCCCCGCGACGAACAGAGACCCAGTACTTC. It specifies CASSVPPRRTETQYF.

In its sample, this clonotype was seen many times. V usage is TRBV12-3 or TRBV12-4 and J usage is TRBJ2-3, with TRBD2 as a possible D gene (6 bases). The CDR3 consists of 13 residues. V gave up 7 bases and J gave up 7 bases, with 15 bases separating them. CDR3 in DNA: TGTGCCAGCACCTTCCTGTGGACTAATACGCAGTATTTT. Translation: CASTFLWTNTQYF.

In this sample, this clonotype turned up many times. The chain combines TRBV20-1 with TRBJ2-2; a possible D gene is TRBD1 (5 bases). The germline V gene encodes CDR1 DFQATT and CDR2 SNEGSKA (reference sequence). V was cut by 1 base and J by 4 bases, with 16 bases left in between. The CDR3 is 16 amino acids. CDR3 nucleotides: TGCAGTGCTAGAGGGGAAGGCAGGGTACGCACCGGGGAGCTGTTTTTT. Translating it yields CSARGEGRVRTGELFF.

This clonotype was seen repeatedly, ten times or more. The CDR3 nucleotides are TGTGCCAGCAGCCCAGACTCGGGATACAATGAGCAGTTCTTC. It codes for CASSPDSGYNEQFF. The chain has TRBV3-1 and TRBJ2-1; D is possibly TRBD2 (5 bases). Germline assignment: CDR1 LGHDT and CDR2 YNNKEL (reference sequence). CDR3 length equals 14 residues. V dropped 4 bases and J dropped 4 bases, with 11 bases sitting between them.

This clonotype was seen at least ten times. The chain couples TRBV5-6 to TRBJ2-4; a weak D match, TRBD1 (6 bases). The ends were cut back, 2 bases at V and 1 base at J, with 13 bases in the middle. Germline-derived CDR1 and CDR2 are SGHDT and YYEEEE. The CDR3 has 16 amino acids. The CDR3: CASSLRQVQAKNIQYF. CDR3 nucleotide sequence: TGTGCCAGCAGCTTACGACAGGTTCAGGCCAAAAACATTCAGTACTTC.

This clonotype has ten or more counts. The CDR3 sequence: CSAPDRGNGYTF. DNA for the CDR3: TGCAGTGCTCCCGACAGGGGGAATGGCTACACCTTC. V usage is TRBV20-1 and J usage is TRBJ1-2, with 9 bases fitting TRBD1. The germline V gene encodes CDR1 DFQATT and CDR2 SNEGSKA (reference sequence). The CDR3 is 12 residues long. Trimming at V came to 5 bases and at J to 6 bases, leaving 4 bases not matched to a gene.

In its sample, this clonotype was seen many times. This sequence joins TRBV20-1 and TRBJ2-2; weak D call: TRBD1 (5 bases). The V and J ends lost 5 bases and 2 bases respectively, with 18 bases between them. The CDR3 covers 16 residues. Per germline, CDR1 DFQATT and CDR2 SNEGSKA (reference sequence). The CDR3 nucleotides read TGCAGTGCTTTAACCCTGATGCAGGGAAACACCGGGGAGCTGTTTTTT. As protein: CSALTLMQGNTGELFF.

This clonotype has at least ten counts. The chain recombines TRBV20-1 with TRBJ2-3; maybe TRBD2 (6 bases). The CDR3 is 14 amino acids. From germline, CDR1 is DFQATT and CDR2 SNEGSKA (reference sequence). Deletions cut 2 bases from V and 2 bases from J, with 11 bases between. CDR3 in DNA: TGCAGTGCTAGAAGCCGGGACTCCACAGATACGCAGTATTTT. It encodes CSARSRDSTDTQYF.

This clonotype was counted many times. This rearrangement joins TRBV20-1 to TRBJ2-1; TRBD2 matches at 9 bases. V lost 5 bases to trimming and J lost 4 bases; unmatched junction nucleotides: 6. Germline V lookup: CDR1 DFQATT, CDR2 SNEGSKA (reference sequence). CDR3 length equals 14 residues. This CDR3 reads CSARPGLAYNEQFF. The CDR3 nucleotides read TGCAGTGCTCGTCCCGGACTAGCGTACAATGAGCAGTTCTTC.

Notes on this clonotype: This sequence may be a read error, since a much larger clone differs from it by one base. The genes are TRBV12-3 or TRBV12-4 and TRBJ2-1; TRBD2 might be the D (5 bases). The CDR3 loop spans 17 amino acids. V was cut by 2 bases and J by 5 bases, with 19 bases left in between. The CDR3 DNA is TGTGCCAGCAGTTTAACTAAATACGGGGAGAGGGACAATGAGCAGTTCTTC. This encodes CASSLTKYGERDNEQFF.

In its sample, this clonotype was seen many times. J is TRBJ2-4 and V is TRBV20-1, with 8 positions matching TRBD2. CDR1 DFQATT and CDR2 SNEGSKA come from the germline V gene (reference sequence). The CDR3 has 14 amino acids. V lost 2 bases and J lost 5; bases outside the gene matches: 5. CDR3 residues: CSARRPGLENIQYF. In DNA form, the CDR3 reads TGCAGTGCTAGAAGACCGGGACTAGAAAACATTCAGTACTTC.

This clonotype was picked up many times. The J gene is TRBJ1-2, the V gene TRBV18; the D is unclear. V was shortened by 4 bases and J by 4 bases, with 13 bases between the two germline ends. Per the germline V gene, CDR1 is KGHSH and CDR2 is LQKENI. The CDR3 totals 14 residues. CDR3 residues: CASSRPPRIYGYTF. The DNA of the CDR3 is TGTGCCAGCTCACGACCTCCCCGAATCTATGGCTACACCTTC.